The next 26 T cell receptor beta chains were all read from a single sample in a study of cytomegalovirus exposure and HLA in healthy donors. Data came from immunoSEQ multiplex PCR; TCRdb stores just in-frame clones and leaves some out. The sample has roughly 98,000 clones, 87% seen once. Input material: PBMCs. The origin of the receptors is a man aged 18 to 30 in good health and CMV-seropositive.

The chain uses TRBV29-1 and TRBJ1-1, with D unresolved. Germline V gene sequence: CDR1 SQVTM, CDR2 ANQGSEA. Trimming cost V 7 bases and J 3 bases, with 12 bases left between them. The CDR3 consists of 12 residues. CDR3 protein: CSATPRDTEAFF. Here the CDR3 DNA reads TGCAGCGCTACCCCCCGGGACACTGAAGCTTTCTTT.

The chain is built from TRBV13 and TRBJ1-1; D possibly corresponds to TRBD1 (6 bases). The germline V gene encodes CDR1 PRHDT and CDR2 FYEKMQ (reference sequence). V lost 5 bases, J lost 0 bases, and 16 bases lay in between. The CDR3 totals 16 residues. The CDR3 coding sequence is TGTGCCAGCAGCACCGGGACACGACGGATGAACACTGAAGCTTTCTTT. As protein: CASSTGTRRMNTEAFF.

This clone was recorded many times. CDR3 DNA: TGTGCCAGCAGTTTCGCGGACAGGGTTGCTGGCTACACCTTC. It translates to CASSFADRVAGYTF. This sequence joins TRBV6-4 and TRBJ1-2, with 8 bases matching TRBD1. The CDR3 extends over 14 amino acids. Germline CDR1 and CDR2: MRHNA and SNTAGT. The V segment lost 5 bases and the J segment 7 bases; nucleotides outside the gene matches: 9.

This sequence joins TRBV7-7 and TRBJ2-2, with 12 bases fitting TRBD1. This CDR3 comprises 14 residues. Trimming at V came to 5 bases and at J to 10 bases, leaving 5 bases not matched to a gene. Germline CDR1 reads SSHAT; CDR2 reads FNYEAQ (reference sequence). In DNA form, the CDR3 reads TGTGCCAGCAGCATAGGGACAGGGGGCGTGGAGCTGTTTTTT. This translates into CASSIGTGGVELFF.

The chain combines TRBV5-1 with TRBJ2-2; D gene uncertain. The CDR3 has 14 amino acids. Trimming stripped 0 bases from V and 2 bases from J, with 5 bases between. Germline V gene sequence: CDR1 SGHRS, CDR2 YFSETQ. The DNA of the CDR3 is TGCGCCAGCAGCTTGGGACTTAACACCGGGGAGCTGTTTTTT. This gives the protein CASSLGLNTGELFF.

V usage is TRBV11-2 and J usage is TRBJ2-3, with 8 bases that match TRBD2. V was clipped by 5 bases and J by 2 bases; unmatched bases: 3. The CDR3 length is 14 residues. The germline V gene has CDR1 SGHAT and CDR2 FQNNGV. The CDR3 sequence is CASSPGLDTDTQYF. Here the CDR3 DNA reads TGTGCCAGCAGCCCGGGACTAGACACAGATACGCAGTATTTT.

The chain joins TRBV7-8 to TRBJ2-1; 14 nucleotides agree with TRBD2. Unmatched junction bases numbered 1, after V lost 4 bases and J lost 5 bases. The CDR3 extends over 15 amino acids. Germline assignment: CDR1 SGHVS and CDR2 FQNEAQ. CDR3 sequence: CASSSGLAGDNEQFF. The CDR3 DNA reads TGTGCCAGCAGCTCGGGACTAGCGGGGGACAATGAGCAGTTCTTC.

The rearrangement uses TRBV15 and TRBJ2-1, with a tentative D call TRBD2 (6 bases). The CDR3 covers 16 residues. Germline V lookup: CDR1 LNHNV, CDR2 YYDKDF (reference sequence). Deletions cut 1 base from V and 0 bases from J, with 10 bases between. The CDR3 DNA sequence: TGTGCCACCAGCAGAGGGGGGGTGAGCTCCTACAATGAGCAGTTCTTC. This sequence encodes CATSRGGVSSYNEQFF.

J is TRBJ1-1 and V is TRBV2, with D uncertain. CDR3 length: 14 amino acids. The germline V gene encodes CDR1 SNHLY and CDR2 FYNNEI. V dropped 1 base and J dropped 0 bases, with 6 bases sitting between them. The CDR3 is CASSEGVVNTEAFF. The DNA of the CDR3 is TGTGCCAGCAGTGAAGGAGTAGTGAACACTGAAGCTTTCTTT. Combining the CDR3 with reference TRBV2 and TRBJ1-1 gives the whole variable domain EPEVTQTPSHQVTQMGQEVILRCVPISNHLYFYWYRQILGQKVEFLVSFYNNEISEKSEIFDDQFSVERPDGSNFTLKIRSTKLEDSAMYFCASSEGVVNTEAFFGQGTRLTVV.

J is TRBJ2-3 and V is TRBV19; D may be TRBD1 (6 bases). Per the germline V gene, CDR1 is LNHDA and CDR2 is SQIVND (reference sequence). The CDR3 totals 15 residues. V was clipped by 7 bases and J by 1 base, with 15 bases between them. CDR3 sequence reads: CASNTGAGGTDTQYF. CDR3 nucleotides: TGTGCCAGTAACACTGGGGCAGGGGGCACAGATACGCAGTATTTT.

This clone occurred once. This rearrangement joins TRBV6-1 to TRBJ2-4; TRBD1 agrees at 7 bases. CDR3 length equals 15 residues. Germline values: CDR1 MNHNS, CDR2 SASEGT. Trimming cost V 8 bases and J 5 bases; bases outside gene matches: 12. The CDR3 nucleotides are TGTGCCAGCCACTACCCGACAGGGCATGAAAACATTCAGTACTTC. Translation gives CASHYPTGHENIQYF.

Only a few counts were recorded for this clone. J is TRBJ2-3 and V is TRBV11-3; TRBD1 matches 7 bases. Looked up from germline, CDR1 is SGHNT and CDR2 is YENEEA. With V trimmed by 5 bases and J by 4 bases, 18 bases remained unmatched. The CDR3 spans 18 residues. The CDR3 reads CASSRRQGTALSSDTQYF. The CDR3 nucleotides are TGTGCCAGCAGCAGGAGACAAGGGACAGCCTTATCGTCAGATACGCAGTATTTT.

V is TRBV6-4 and J is TRBJ2-1; 12 nucleotides agree with TRBD2. Trimming at V came to 6 bases and at J to 5 bases, leaving 14 bases not matched to a gene. The CDR3 totals 18 residues. Germline assignment: CDR1 MRHNA and CDR2 SNTAGT. CDR3 loop: CASSPLGLAGLPHNEQFF. The CDR3 DNA sequence: TGTGCCAGCAGCCCCTTGGGACTAGCGGGCCTACCGCACAATGAGCAGTTCTTC.

This chain links TRBV7-2 with TRBJ2-7; D perhaps matches TRBD1 (5 bases). The CDR3 spans 14 residues. Germline V lookup: CDR1 SGHTA, CDR2 FQGNSA. The germline V and J ends were trimmed by 1 base and 2 bases, with 9 bases remaining between them. This CDR3 reads CASSLESGTYEQYF. The CDR3 region has the DNA TGTGCCAGCAGCTTAGAATCAGGGACCTACGAGCAGTACTTC.

V and J are TRBV4-1 and TRBJ2-1; TRBD2 aligns across 9 bases. Germline V gene data show CDR1 as MGHRA and CDR2 as YSYEKL. The CDR3 has 14 amino acids. J gave up 4 bases and V 4 bases, and 2 bases lay outside the gene matches. CDR3 residues: CASSLGLAYNEQFF. The CDR3, as DNA: TGCGCCAGCAGCCTCGGACTAGCGTACAATGAGCAGTTCTTC.

V and J are TRBV2 and TRBJ1-1; 9 positions agree with TRBD1. V dropped 6 bases and J dropped 4; count of bases not matched to a gene: 6. This CDR3 is built from 14 residues. Germline V gene data show CDR1 as SNHLY and CDR2 as FYNNEI. The CDR3 DNA is TGTGCCAGCAGCTCGGGACAGGGCCGCACTGAAGCTTTCTTT. Translating gives CASSSGQGRTEAFF.

The chain carries TRBV13 and TRBJ2-7; D is possibly TRBD1 (5 bases). The CDR3 extends over 13 amino acids. Germline V lookup: CDR1 PRHDT, CDR2 FYEKMQ (reference sequence). Trimming shortened V by 5 bases and J by 2 bases, and 10 bases separated the two germline ends. The CDR3 reads CASSVTGPYEQYF. The CDR3 DNA sequence: TGTGCCAGCAGCGTCACAGGACCCTACGAGCAGTACTTC.

V usage is TRBV29-1 and J usage is TRBJ1-2; 9 nucleotides align to TRBD1. Germline V lookup: CDR1 SQVTM, CDR2 ANQGSEA. Trimming at V came to 1 base and at J to 3 bases, leaving 3 bases not matched to a gene. This CDR3 is built from 14 residues. CDR3 nucleotides: TGCAGCGTTGAAGGGGACAGGGATGACTATGGCTACACCTTC. Translated: CSVEGDRDDYGYTF.

J is TRBJ2-3 and V is TRBV7-3; D remains ambiguous. Trimming cost V 4 bases and J 0 bases, with 5 bases left between them. In germline, CDR1 is SGHTA, CDR2 FQGTGA. This CDR3 has 13 amino acids. The CDR3 nucleotides read TGTGCCAGCAGCTCATTTAGCACAGATACGCAGTATTTT. Translated, it gives CASSSFSTDTQYF. Using reference TRBV7-3 and TRBJ2-3 for the parts outside the CDR3, the full variable domain is GAGVSQTPSNKVTEKGKYVELRCDPISGHTALYWYRQSLGQGPEFLIYFQGTGAADDSGLPNDRFFAVRPEGSVSTLKIQRTERGDSAVYLCASSSFSTDTQYFGPGTRLTVL.

V usage is TRBV11-1 and J usage is TRBJ1-6; D is ambiguous. CDR3 length: 16 amino acids. Per germline, CDR1 SGHAT and CDR2 FQDESV (reference sequence). Trimming took off 5 bases at V and 7 bases at J, with 18 bases between the two ends. The CDR3 nucleotides are TGTGCCAGCAGCGGGGAGGGCCGGGTAAAGAATTCACCCCTCCACTTT. Its protein product is CASSGEGRVKNSPLHF.

The chain employs TRBV27 and TRBJ2-5; possible D gene TRBD2, 6 bases. This CDR3 is built from 14 residues. Germline lookup yields CDR1 MNHEY and CDR2 SMNVEV (reference sequence). The V and J ends lost 6 bases and 2 bases respectively, with 13 bases between them. The CDR3 loop reads CASRVTGVQETQYF. CDR3 sequence (DNA): TGTGCCAGCAGAGTGACGGGGGTTCAAGAGACCCAGTACTTC.

This clone was seen just once. This sequence joins TRBV10-1 and TRBJ2-3, with D possibly matching TRBD2 (5 bases). Per germline, CDR1 WNHNN and CDR2 SYGVQD (reference sequence). The CDR3 consists of 14 residues. V shed 10 bases and J shed 4 bases, with 18 bases lying between them. CDR3 amino acids: CAIPSEGGADTQYF. DNA of the CDR3: TGCGCCATTCCAAGCGAGGGTGGTGCAGATACGCAGTATTTT.

Only one count was recorded for this clone. The genes are TRBV6-5 and TRBJ1-2, with unresolved D. The V and J ends lost 7 bases and 0 bases respectively, with 15 bases between them. The CDR3 spans 15 residues. Germline V lookup: CDR1 MNHEY, CDR2 SVGAGI. CDR3: CASMRSRQANYGYTF. CDR3 DNA: TGTGCCAGCATGCGGAGTCGGCAAGCTAACTATGGCTACACCTTC.

V usage is TRBV4-1 and J usage is TRBJ2-7; 9 bases align to TRBD1. This CDR3 region has 16 residues. Germline V gives CDR1 MGHRA, CDR2 YSYEKL. V dropped 1 base and J dropped 3; count of bases not matched to a gene: 7. The CDR3 DNA follows: TGCGCCAGCAGCCAAGGGCCCAGGACAGGGGACTACGAGCAGTACTTC. Its translation is CASSQGPRTGDYEQYF.

This rearrangement joins TRBV11-2 to TRBJ2-7, with TRBD2 matching over 14 bases. Germline lookup yields CDR1 SGHAT and CDR2 FQNNGV. The CDR3 runs to 18 residues. V lost 3 bases, J lost 1 base, and 8 bases stayed unmatched. The CDR3 bases are TGTGCCAGCAGCTTCGGACTAGCGGGAGGTACTCTATCCTACGAGCAGTACTTC. The encoded protein is CASSFGLAGGTLSYEQYF. Variable domain in full (rest from reference TRBV11-2 and TRBJ2-7): EAGVAQSPRYKIIEKRQSVAFWCNPISGHATLYWYQQILGQGPKLLIQFQNNGVVDDSQLPKDRFSAERLKGVDSTLKIQPAKLEDSAVYLCASSFGLAGGTLSYEQYFGPGTRLTVT.

The V gene is TRBV27, the J gene TRBJ2-5; D not resolved. The V end lost 0 bases, the J end lost 3 bases, and 8 bases lay between the germline ends. Germline-derived CDR1 and CDR2 are MNHEY and SMNVEV (reference sequence). CDR3 length equals 14 residues. The CDR3 DNA reads TGTGCCAGCAGTTTATCGAGTCTAGAAGAGACCCAGTACTTC. This encodes CASSLSSLEETQYF.